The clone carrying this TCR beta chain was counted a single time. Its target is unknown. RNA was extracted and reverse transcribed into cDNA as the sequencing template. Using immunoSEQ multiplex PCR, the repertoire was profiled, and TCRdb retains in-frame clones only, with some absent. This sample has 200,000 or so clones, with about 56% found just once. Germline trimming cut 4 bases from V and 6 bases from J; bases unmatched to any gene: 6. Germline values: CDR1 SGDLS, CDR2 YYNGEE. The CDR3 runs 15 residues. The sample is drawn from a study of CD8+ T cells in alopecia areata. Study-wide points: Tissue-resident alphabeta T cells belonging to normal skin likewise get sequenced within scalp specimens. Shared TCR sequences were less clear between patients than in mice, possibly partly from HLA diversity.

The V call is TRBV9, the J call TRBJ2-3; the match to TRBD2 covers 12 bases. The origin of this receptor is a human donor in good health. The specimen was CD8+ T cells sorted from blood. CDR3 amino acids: CASSLASGGADTQYF. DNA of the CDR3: TGTGCCAGCAGCCTCGCTAGCGGGGGGGCCGATACGCAGTATTTT.